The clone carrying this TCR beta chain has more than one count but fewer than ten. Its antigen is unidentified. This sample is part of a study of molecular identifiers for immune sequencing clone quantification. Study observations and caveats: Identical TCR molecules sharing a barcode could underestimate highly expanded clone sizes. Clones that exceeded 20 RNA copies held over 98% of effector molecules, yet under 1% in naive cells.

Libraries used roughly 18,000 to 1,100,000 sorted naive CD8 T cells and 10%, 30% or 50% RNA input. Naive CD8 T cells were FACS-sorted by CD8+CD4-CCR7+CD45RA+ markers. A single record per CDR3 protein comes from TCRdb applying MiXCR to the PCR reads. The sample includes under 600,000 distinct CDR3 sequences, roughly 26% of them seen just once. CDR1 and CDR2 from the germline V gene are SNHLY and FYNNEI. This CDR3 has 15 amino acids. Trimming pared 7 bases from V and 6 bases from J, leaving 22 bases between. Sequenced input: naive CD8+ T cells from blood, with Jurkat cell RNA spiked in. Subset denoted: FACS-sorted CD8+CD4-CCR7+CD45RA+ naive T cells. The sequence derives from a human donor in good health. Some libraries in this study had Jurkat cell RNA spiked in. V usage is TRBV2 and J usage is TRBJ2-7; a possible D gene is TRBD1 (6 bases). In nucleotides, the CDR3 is TGTGCCAGCACCACGGGCAGGGGAGCCCTTGGCGAGCAGTACTTC. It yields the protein CASTTGRGALGEQYF. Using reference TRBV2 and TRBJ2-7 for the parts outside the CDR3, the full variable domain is EPEVTQTPSHQVTQMGQEVILRCVPISNHLYFYWYRQILGQKVEFLVSFYNNEISEKSEIFDDQFSVERPDGSNFTLKIRSTKLEDSAMYFCASTTGRGALGEQYFGPGTRLTVT.